Presented here are 19 T cell receptor beta chains from one specimen sequenced in a study of identical twins (dated by TCRdb to the mid-2010s). The library relied on 5' RACE. The instrument given in TCRdb is Illumina HiSeq 2000. TCRdb trimmed the raw reads at Q25, called clones with MiXCR and kept productive beta chains. Each record represents a unique CDR3 protein, reported with the most common genes and DNA among its rows. Across this sample there are approximately 410,000 distinct CDR3 sequences, with less than 20% seen only once. The ten largest clonotypes hold roughly 12% of the sample. Sequencing used naive T cells sorted from blood. Interpreted using the paper, the cell subset or site label stands for: cells isolated with a human naive T-cell isolation kit. These receptors were taken from a man over 45 in good health.

The chain recombines TRBV27 with TRBJ1-2; perhaps TRBD1 as D (6 bases). The CDR3 extends over 14 amino acids. V lost 5 bases, J lost 6 bases, and 16 bases lay in between. Germline loops: CDR1 MNHEY, CDR2 SMNVEV (reference sequence). The CDR3 protein is CASSNYRAENGYTF. For the CDR3, the DNA is TGTGCCAGCAGTAACTACAGGGCTGAGAATGGCTACACCTTC.

This clonotype appeared many times. The chain links TRBV11-3 to TRBJ2-3, with unresolved D. Deletions cut 5 bases from V and 0 bases from J, with 12 bases between. Germline CDR1 SGHNT, CDR2 YENEEA. The CDR3 length is 15 residues. This CDR3 reads CASSLSHGSTDTQYF. CDR3 nucleotide sequence: TGTGCCAGCAGCCTTAGCCATGGAAGCACAGATACGCAGTATTTT. Full variable domain (outside the CDR3, taken from reference TRBV11-3 and TRBJ2-3): EAGVVQSPRYKIIEKKQPVAFWCNPISGHNTLYWYLQNLGQGPELLIRYENEEAVDDSQLPKDRFSAERLKGVDSTLKIQPAELGDSAVYLCASSLSHGSTDTQYFGPGTRLTVL.

This clonotype came up a few times. The CDR3 loop reads CASGLPQAVGEQYF. DNA for the CDR3: TGTGCTAGTGGTTTGCCCCAGGCCGTCGGCGAGCAGTACTTC. The chain uses TRBV12-5 and TRBJ2-7; D not certain. CDR1 LGHNT and CDR2 FRNRAP come from the germline V gene. The CDR3 is 14 residues long. Between the trimmed V and J ends, which lost 2 bases and 6 bases, there was a span of 14 bases.

The rearrangement joins TRBV28 to TRBJ2-1; TRBD2 matches 11 bases. This CDR3 region has 13 residues. V was clipped by 8 bases and J by 6 bases; unmatched bases: 3. The germline gives CDR1 MDHEN, CDR2 SYDVKM. DNA for the CDR3: TGTGCCAGCGAGGGACTAGCGGCCAATGAGCAGTTCTTC. This sequence encodes CASEGLAANEQFF.

This clonotype was recorded many times. The CDR3 nucleotides are TGCAGTACCCAGCGGGACCCCCTTGCCGAGCAGTACTTC. Its translation is CSTQRDPLAEQYF. The rearrangement uses TRBV29-1 and TRBJ2-7; 7 bases are shared with TRBD2. This CDR3 comprises 13 residues. CDR1 is SQVTM and CDR2 is ANQGSEA in the germline V gene.

The chain has TRBV5-5 and TRBJ1-1; D gene uncertain. Looked up from germline, CDR1 is SGHKS and CDR2 is YYEKEE (reference sequence). V was shortened by 0 bases and J by 1 base, with 13 bases between the two germline ends. This CDR3 is built from 16 residues. CDR3 bases: TGTGCCAGCAGCTTGGGAGGTGCTCTGGGGAACACTGAAGCTTTCTTT. It specifies CASSLGGALGNTEAFF.

This clonotype turned up a few times. V is TRBV20-1 and J is TRBJ1-1, with 8 bases that match TRBD1. V gave up 2 bases and J gave up 1 base; unmatched junction bases: 3. The germline V gene has CDR1 DFQATT and CDR2 SNEGSKA (reference sequence). The CDR3 totals 14 residues. CDR3 DNA: TGCAGTGCTAGACAGGGGGCCAGGAACACTGAAGCTTTCTTT. Protein product: CSARQGARNTEAFF.

The V gene is TRBV20-1, the J gene TRBJ2-5; D is ambiguous. This CDR3 spans 13 amino acids. V was shortened by 0 bases and J by 1 base, with 6 bases between the two germline ends. Germline loops: CDR1 DFQATT, CDR2 SNEGSKA (reference sequence). The CDR3 loop is CSARDGPQETQYF. CDR3 nucleotides: TGCAGTGCTAGAGATGGGCCCCAAGAGACCCAGTACTTC.

With regard to this clonotype: It may be a read error: a sequence one base away is much more abundant. The chain uses TRBV18 and TRBJ1-4, with D tentatively TRBD1 (5 bases). There are 14 residues in the CDR3. Germline assignment: CDR1 KGHSH and CDR2 LQKENI. The CDR3 region has the DNA TGTGCCAGCTCACCACGAGGGGAAGGTGAAAACCTGTTTTTT. Residues: CASSPRGEGENLFF.

In regard to this clonotype: A much larger clone differs from this one at a single base, so this may be a read error. The rearrangement uses TRBV24-1 and TRBJ2-1; D possibly corresponds to TRBD1 (5 bases). This CDR3 has 14 residues. Trimming took off 7 bases at V and 7 bases at J, with 16 bases between the two ends. The germline V gene has CDR1 KGHDR and CDR2 SFDVKD. CDR3 sequence (DNA): TGTGCCACCAGAGAGTTACGGACACCGAATGAGCAGTTCTTC. As protein: CATRELRTPNEQFF.

The table lists this clonotype with many counts. The chain employs TRBV6-5 and TRBJ2-2; possibly TRBD1 or TRBD2 for D (6 bases each). CDR1 and CDR2 (germline): MNHEY, SVGAGI. This CDR3 has 17 residues. V was shortened by 0 bases and J by 5 bases, with 16 bases between the two germline ends. CDR3 amino acids: CASSYSIGGQRTGELFF. CDR3 DNA sequence: TGTGCCAGCAGTTACTCAATAGGGGGGCAACGTACCGGGGAGCTGTTTTTT.

The chain combines TRBV11-2 with TRBJ1-3; D is unresolved. V lost 0 bases and J 0 bases, leaving 9 bases between the germline ends. CDR3 length: 16 amino acids. The V gene's germline CDR1 is SGHAT and CDR2 FQNNGV. The DNA for the CDR3 is TGTGCCAGCAGCTTAGATCTGCGGCCCTCTGGAAACACCATATATTTT. It translates to CASSLDLRPSGNTIYF. Full variable domain (missing parts from reference TRBV11-2 and TRBJ1-3): EAGVAQSPRYKIIEKRQSVAFWCNPISGHATLYWYQQILGQGPKLLIQFQNNGVVDDSQLPKDRFSAERLKGVDSTLKIQPAKLEDSAVYLCASSLDLRPSGNTIYFGEGSWLTVV.

The chain uses TRBV7-2 and TRBJ2-5; TRBD1 agrees at 7 bases. The V and J ends lost 5 bases and 2 bases, in that order; junction bases with no gene match: 11. This CDR3 contains 16 residues. Germline V lookup: CDR1 SGHTA, CDR2 FQGNSA. CDR3 DNA: TGTGCCAGCAGCCCACTAGGGGGCGGCTGGCAAGAGACCCAGTACTTC. It encodes CASSPLGGGWQETQYF.

In this sample, this clonotype turned up many times. The chain couples TRBV12-3 or TRBV12-4 to TRBJ2-1; 8 nucleotides align to TRBD2. The CDR3 runs 11 residues. Trimming at V came to 6 bases and at J to 14 bases, leaving 6 bases not matched to a gene. Here the CDR3 DNA reads TGTGCCAGCAGAACCGGGACTAGGGAGTTCTTC. Translation: CASRTGTREFF.

This clonotype has a handful of counts. The genes are TRBV20-1 and TRBJ1-3; 8 bases fit TRBD1. Trimming removed 5 bases from V and 4 bases from J; junction bases left unmatched: 10. CDR1 and CDR2 (germline): DFQATT, SNEGSKA (reference sequence). The CDR3 is 15 amino acids. The CDR3 sequence is CSASPLTGDGNTIYF. For the CDR3, the DNA is TGCAGTGCTTCCCCCCTGACAGGGGACGGAAACACCATATATTTT.

This clonotype was counted a few times. The J gene is TRBJ2-2, the V gene TRBV20-1, with a weak D call TRBD1 (5 bases). Germline assignment: CDR1 DFQATT and CDR2 SNEGSKA (reference sequence). Trimming took off 6 bases at V and 6 bases at J, with 17 bases between the two ends. This CDR3 contains 14 residues. The CDR3 DNA follows: TGCAGTGCACGGTCGGCAGGGCTTGCCGGGGAGCTGTTTTTT. This codes for CSARSAGLAGELFF.

This clonotype has more than one count but fewer than ten. The chain combines TRBV20-1 with TRBJ1-1; D call uncertain. The CDR3 runs to 13 residues. Trimming pared 1 base from V and 1 base from J, leaving 7 bases between. Germline V CDR1 and CDR2: DFQATT, SNEGSKA (reference sequence). CDR3 in amino acids: CSARGWRNTEAFF. The DNA for the CDR3 is TGCAGTGCTAGAGGTTGGCGGAACACTGAAGCTTTCTTT.

CDR3 protein: CASSVLGGYTF. DNA for the CDR3: TGTGCCAGCAGTGTTTTGGGCGGCTACACCTTC. The chain employs TRBV6-4 and TRBJ1-2; D gene ambiguous. Trimming removed 4 bases from V and 8 bases from J, with 8 bases in between. Germline V gives CDR1 MRHNA, CDR2 SNTAGT. The CDR3 runs 11 residues.

The rearrangement uses TRBV15 and TRBJ2-5; 10 positions match TRBD1. V lost 0 bases, J lost 2 bases, and 3 bases stayed unmatched. Germline assignment: CDR1 LNHNV and CDR2 YYDKDF (reference sequence). There are 16 residues in the CDR3. The CDR3, as DNA: TGTGCCACCAGCAGAGACGGGACAGGGGTACAAGAGACCCAGTACTTC. Its translation is CATSRDGTGVQETQYF.